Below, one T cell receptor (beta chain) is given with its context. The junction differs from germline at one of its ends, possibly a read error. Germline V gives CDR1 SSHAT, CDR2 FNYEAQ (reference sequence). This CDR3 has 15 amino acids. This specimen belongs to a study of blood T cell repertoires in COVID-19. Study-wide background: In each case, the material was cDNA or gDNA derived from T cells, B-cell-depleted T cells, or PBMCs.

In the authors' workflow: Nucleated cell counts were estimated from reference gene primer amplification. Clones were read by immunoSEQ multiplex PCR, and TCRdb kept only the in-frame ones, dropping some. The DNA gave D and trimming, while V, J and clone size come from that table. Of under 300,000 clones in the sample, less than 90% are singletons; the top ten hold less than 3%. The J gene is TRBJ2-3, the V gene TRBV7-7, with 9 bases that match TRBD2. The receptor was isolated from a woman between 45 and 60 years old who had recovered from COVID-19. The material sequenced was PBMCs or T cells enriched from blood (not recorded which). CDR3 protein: CASSFGAGGLDTQYF. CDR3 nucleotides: TGTGCTAGCAGCTTCGGGGCGGGAGGGTTAGATACGCAGTATTTT.